The 31 T cell receptor beta chains listed next were all sequenced from one sample in a study of control samples from healthy donors and cancer patients. Sequencing used immunoSEQ multiplex PCR; TCRdb keeps in-frame clones, though not all of them. Here the sample spans approximately 40,000 clones, roughly 77% being singletons. Sequenced: formalin-fixed, paraffin-embedded tissue. The receptor set was obtained from a male donor with melanoma.

This chain connects TRBV11-3 to TRBJ1-1; a possible D gene is TRBD1 (5 bases). Germline CDR1 and CDR2: SGHNT and YENEEA. V was trimmed by 1 base and J by 6 bases, leaving 12 bases between them. This CDR3 is built from 14 residues. In nucleotides, the CDR3 is TGTGCCAGCAGCTTAGGCATGGGGGGACCTGAAGCTTTCTTT. This sequence encodes CASSLGMGGPEAFF.

This clone is a singleton in its sample. The V call is TRBV6-5, the J call TRBJ2-1; D is possibly TRBD1 (6 bases). Trimming cost V 2 bases and J 4 bases, with 15 bases left between them. There are 16 residues in the CDR3. Germline CDR1 and CDR2: MNHEY and SVGAGI. The CDR3 DNA reads as TGTGCCAGCAGTTACCAGGGGCACTTCCTATACAATGAGCAGTTCTTC. It translates to CASSYQGHFLYNEQFF.

The chain has TRBV24-1 and TRBJ1-2; D is possibly TRBD1 (5 bases). V lost 5 bases and J 4 bases, leaving 16 bases between the germline ends. The germline CDR1 and CDR2 sequences are KGHDR and SFDVKD. The CDR3 sequence is 15 residues long. In DNA, the CDR3 is TGTGCCACCAGTGCCCCCGGGGGGTCCGCCTATGGCTACACCTTC. This gives the protein CATSAPGGSAYGYTF.

This clone is labeled medium-sized. The chain joins TRBV28 to TRBJ2-7; a possible D gene is TRBD1 (6 bases). With 7 bases removed from V and 3 bases from J, the gap between germline ends came to 13 bases. The germline V gene encodes CDR1 MDHEN and CDR2 SYDVKM. This CDR3 is 13 amino acids long. This CDR3 is CASKQQGNYEQYF. In DNA, the CDR3 is TGTGCCAGCAAACAACAGGGTAACTACGAGCAGTACTTC.

The rearrangement links TRBV7-9 to TRBJ2-3; possible D gene TRBD2, 6 bases. V shed 4 bases and J shed 6 bases, with 20 bases lying between them. The CDR3 loop spans 16 amino acids. Germline values: CDR1 SEHNR, CDR2 FQNEAQ (reference sequence). CDR3 residues: CASSSYQGGRRDTQYF. As DNA, the CDR3 is TGTGCCAGCAGCTCATACCAGGGAGGTCGGCGGGATACGCAGTATTTT.

V and J are TRBV7-8 and TRBJ2-5; 7 bases line up with TRBD1. Losses at the gene ends were 2 bases for V and 2 bases for J; bases not matched to a gene: 14. Germline assignment: CDR1 SGHVS and CDR2 FQNEAQ. There are 18 residues in the CDR3. The CDR3 bases are TGTGCCAGCAGCTTAATGAGGAGCAGGACAGGCGTACAAGAGACCCAGTACTTC. Amino acids: CASSLMRSRTGVQETQYF.

This chain connects TRBV4-1 to TRBJ2-7; 12 bases line up with TRBD2. The CDR3 spans 22 residues. J was trimmed by 4 bases and V by 2 bases; bases with no gene match: 24. Germline CDR1 reads MGHRA; CDR2 reads YSYEKL. This CDR3 reads CASSQLDPRSGLAGLKVYEQYF. The CDR3 coding sequence is TGCGCCAGCAGCCAATTGGATCCGCGAAGCGGACTAGCGGGGTTAAAGGTATACGAGCAGTACTTC.

This clone was seen many times. Other DNA sequences of this sample code for an identical CDR3. V and J are TRBV10-3 and TRBJ2-7; TRBD1 might be the D (5 bases). The CDR3 contains 15 residues. The V end lost 10 bases, the J end lost 3 bases, and 22 bases lay between the germline ends. Germline V gene sequence: CDR1 ENHRY, CDR2 SYGVKD. The CDR3 DNA sequence: TGTGCCACCGGGCAACCTCAAGGGGCTCACTACGAGCAGTACTTC. It is translated as CATGQPQGAHYEQYF.

V gene TRBV24-1 combines with J gene TRBJ2-1, with 9 bases lining up with TRBD2. This CDR3 is built from 14 residues. J gave up 11 bases and V 0 bases, and 4 bases lay outside the gene matches. Germline CDR1 reads KGHDR; CDR2 reads SFDVKD. The CDR3 spells CATSDLASGTKQFF. CDR3 bases: TGTGCCACCAGTGATTTGGCTAGCGGGACCAAGCAGTTCTTC.

In its sample, this clone is medium-sized (0.01 to 0.1%). The V gene is TRBV9, the J gene TRBJ2-6; no firm D call. V was clipped by 3 bases and J by 2 bases, with 6 bases between them. The CDR3 contains 14 residues. Germline V lookup: CDR1 SGDLS, CDR2 YYNGEE. Here the CDR3 DNA reads TGTGCCAGCAGCGAACAGCCTGGGGCCAACGTCCTGACTTTC. Translated: CASSEQPGANVLTF.

V gene TRBV27 combines with J gene TRBJ2-1; 14 nucleotides line up with TRBD2. CDR1 and CDR2 from the germline V gene are MNHEY and SMNVEV (reference sequence). There are 18 residues in the CDR3. The V and J ends lost 5 bases and 9 bases, in that order; junction bases with no gene match: 15. CDR3 in DNA: TGTGCCAGCAGTCTCTTAGGGACTAGCGGGAGTCTTCGGGGTGAGCAGTTCTTC. It translates to CASSLLGTSGSLRGEQFF.

This clone has a single count. J is TRBJ2-2 and V is TRBV7-3; perhaps TRBD2 as D (5 bases). Germline V lookup: CDR1 SGHTA, CDR2 FQGTGA. The CDR3 is made up of 16 amino acids. The V end lost 5 bases, the J end lost 3 bases, and 16 bases lay between the germline ends. Here the CDR3 reads CASSVSGIRDTGELFF. In DNA form, the CDR3 reads TGTGCCAGCAGCGTATCCGGGATACGTGACACCGGGGAGCTGTTTTTT. The full variable domain, rest sourced from reference TRBV7-3 and TRBJ2-2, is GAGVSQTPSNKVTEKGKYVELRCDPISGHTALYWYRQSLGQGPEFLIYFQGTGAADDSGLPNDRFFAVRPEGSVSTLKIQRTERGDSAVYLCASSVSGIRDTGELFFGEGSRLTVL.

Only one count was recorded for this clone. Within the sample, other DNA sequences also encode this same CDR3. The V and J genes are TRBV7-2 and TRBJ2-3, with 11 positions matching TRBD2. Germline CDR1 reads SGHTA; CDR2 reads FQGNSA. The CDR3 sequence is 18 residues long. Trimming at V came to 5 bases and at J to 0 bases, leaving 10 bases not matched to a gene. CDR3 residues: CASSPGTSGARSTDTQYF. DNA for the CDR3: TGTGCCAGCAGCCCCGGGACTAGCGGAGCCCGGAGCACAGATACGCAGTATTTT.

CDR3: CATSPGSGDQPQHF. The CDR3 nucleotides are TGTGCCACCAGCCCAGGGTCGGGGGATCAGCCCCAGCATTTT. The V call is TRBV24-1, the J call TRBJ1-5; D possibly corresponds to TRBD1 (5 bases). The CDR3 covers 14 residues. Germline V gives CDR1 KGHDR, CDR2 SFDVKD. V lost 7 bases, J lost 5 bases, and 14 bases lay in between.

This clone was seen a single time. A clone one base away is much larger, so this may be a read error. The sample contains more than one DNA sequence encoding this CDR3. V is TRBV19 and J is TRBJ2-6, with TRBD1 as a possible D gene (6 bases). Per the germline V gene, CDR1 is LNHDA and CDR2 is SQIVND (reference sequence). The CDR3 runs to 17 residues. In nucleotides, the CDR3 is TGTGCCAGTACGTCAGGGGCTCTCCTCTCTGGGGCCAACGTCTTGACTTTC. Translated: CASTSGALLSGANVLTF.

This clone occurred a few times. The chain recombines TRBV11-1 with TRBJ2-1; TRBD1 agrees at 9 bases. Germline lookup yields CDR1 SGHAT and CDR2 FQDESV (reference sequence). J gave up 4 bases and V 2 bases, and 3 bases lay outside the gene matches. This CDR3 region has 15 residues. The CDR3 loop reads CASSLPGTGYNEQFF. DNA for the CDR3: TGTGCCAGCAGCTTACCCGGGACAGGGTACAATGAGCAGTTCTTC.

The chain is built from TRBV29-1 and TRBJ2-5, with unresolved D. V was pared by 4 bases and J by 5 bases, with 14 bases between. Germline-derived CDR1 and CDR2 are SQVTM and ANQGSEA. The CDR3 is 13 residues long. CDR3 sequence (DNA): TGCAGCGTTGGCCAGAACGAAGGGGAGACCCAGTACTTC. Translated: CSVGQNEGETQYF.

This sequence joins TRBV15 and TRBJ1-4, with 11 bases lining up with TRBD1. Germline lookup yields CDR1 LNHNV and CDR2 YYDKDF (reference sequence). V lost 4 bases, J lost 11 bases, and 15 bases stayed unmatched. CDR3 length equals 17 residues. CDR3 nucleotides: TGTGCCACCAGCATAGTCCGTTCCGGGACAGGGGGTGGCAAACTGTTTTTT. As protein: CATSIVRSGTGGGKLFF.

Written as DNA, the CDR3 is TGTGCCACCAGTGATTCGTCCGGGTTCGACACCGGGGAGCTGTTTTTT. Protein sequence: CATSDSSGFDTGELFF. The V call is TRBV24-1, the J call TRBJ2-2, with no clear D. This CDR3 contains 16 residues. V was cut by 2 bases and J by 3 bases, with 12 bases left in between. CDR1 and CDR2 from the germline V gene are KGHDR and SFDVKD.

The chain couples TRBV6-5 to TRBJ1-5, with 9 bases identical to TRBD1. With 6 bases clipped from V and 6 bases from J, the junction kept 9 bases outside the gene matches. Germline V gene sequence: CDR1 MNHEY, CDR2 SVGAGI. The CDR3 spans 15 residues. The CDR3 sequence is CASRTGTGISQPQHF. In nucleotides, the CDR3 is TGTGCCAGCAGAACCGGGACAGGGATTAGTCAGCCCCAGCATTTT.

This clone was picked up a small number of times. The J gene is TRBJ2-7, the V gene TRBV6-5, with D possibly being TRBD1 (6 bases). CDR3 size: 15 residues. CDR1 is MNHEY and CDR2 is SVGAGI in the germline V gene. V gave up 6 bases and J gave up 3 bases, with 18 bases separating them. CDR3: CASSPAGARIYEQYF. CDR3 bases: TGTGCCAGCAGCCCCGCAGGGGCCAGAATCTACGAGCAGTACTTC.

As concerns this clone: A single base separates this from a much larger clone, so it may be a read error. The chain links TRBV6-1 to TRBJ1-3; no firm D call. Germline V lookup: CDR1 MNHNS, CDR2 SASEGT. The V end lost 2 bases, the J end lost 0 bases, and 11 bases lay between the germline ends. The CDR3 consists of 16 residues. CDR3 sequence reads: CASSEQERISGNTIYF. CDR3 nucleotides: TGTGCCAGCAGTGAACAGGAGCGGATCTCTGGAAACACCATATATTTT.

The rearrangement joins TRBV19 to TRBJ1-5, with 8 bases that match TRBD1. From germline, CDR1 is LNHDA and CDR2 SQIVND (reference sequence). This CDR3 region has 16 residues. The junction had 16 bases not matched to a gene; V was cut back by 6 bases and J by 9 bases. CDR3 coding DNA: TGTGCCAGTAGCCCCCAATACGGAACAGGGGGAGGGCCCCAGCATTTT. This gives the protein CASSPQYGTGGGPQHF.

The chain uses TRBV10-3 and TRBJ1-4, with D perhaps matching TRBD1 (5 bases). The CDR3 runs to 14 residues. V was shortened by 3 bases and J by 8 bases, with 13 bases between the two germline ends. CDR1 ENHRY and CDR2 SYGVKD come from the germline V gene. The CDR3 DNA sequence: TGTGCCATCAGTGAAGGGGCCGGTCAGGAAAAACTGTTTTTT. Translated: CAISEGAGQEKLFF.

V and J are TRBV4-2 and TRBJ2-3, with D unresolved. The V end was cut by 1 base, the J end by 0 bases, with 14 bases between. The CDR3 is 17 residues long. Germline CDR1 and CDR2: LGHNA and YNFKEQ. CDR3 coding DNA: TGTGCCAGCAGCCAAGGTCTCGCGGTTACTAGCACAGATACGCAGTATTTT. Protein product: CASSQGLAVTSTDTQYF.

The genes are TRBV7-8 and TRBJ2-7; D perhaps matches TRBD2 (6 bases). V dropped 5 bases and J dropped 4 bases, with 15 bases sitting between them. The CDR3 consists of 14 residues. The germline gives CDR1 SGHVS, CDR2 FQNEAQ. The CDR3 loop is CASSLGGVRYEQYF. In nucleotides, the CDR3 is TGTGCCAGCAGCCTGGGCGGGGTGAGATACGAGCAGTACTTC.

The rearrangement joins TRBV2 to TRBJ2-6; D uncertain. From germline, CDR1 is SNHLY and CDR2 FYNNEI. This CDR3 region has 14 residues. Trimming took off 7 bases at V and 4 bases at J, with 11 bases between the two ends. CDR3 region: CASTDGSGANVLTF. In DNA form, the CDR3 reads TGTGCCAGCACGGATGGGTCCGGGGCCAACGTCCTGACTTTC.

This rearrangement joins TRBV27 to TRBJ2-1; 7 nucleotides agree with TRBD2. The CDR3 consists of 11 residues. Germline V gene sequence: CDR1 MNHEY, CDR2 SMNVEV (reference sequence). Trimming cost V 7 bases and J 10 bases; bases outside gene matches: 4. The CDR3 spells CASKSGDEQFF. The CDR3 region has the DNA TGTGCCAGCAAAAGCGGGGACGAGCAGTTCTTC.

The chain couples TRBV18 to TRBJ1-6; the D is unclear. The CDR3 is 15 residues long. The V and J ends lost 5 bases and 8 bases respectively, with 16 bases between them. The germline CDR1 and CDR2 sequences are KGHSH and LQKENI. CDR3 in amino acids: CASSTTAGSDSPLHF. The CDR3 DNA reads TGTGCCAGCTCAACCACAGCGGGGTCGGATTCACCCCTCCACTTT.

This clone was found many times. The rearrangement links TRBV4-1 to TRBJ2-7; tentatively, D is TRBD2 (7 bases). Germline V gene lookup returns CDR1 MGHRA and CDR2 YSYEKL. This CDR3 spans 15 amino acids. Trimming pared 1 base from V and 0 bases from J, leaving 10 bases between. This chain's CDR3 is CASSQGGGFSYEQYF. The CDR3 nucleotides are TGCGCCAGCAGCCAAGGGGGGGGCTTCTCCTACGAGCAGTACTTC.

The V call is TRBV28, the J call TRBJ1-4; 7 bases fit TRBD1. Germline V CDR1 and CDR2: MDHEN, SYDVKM. The V segment lost 8 bases and the J segment 3 bases; nucleotides outside the gene matches: 9. There are 15 residues in the CDR3. The CDR3 DNA reads TGTGCCAGCCAACGGCCGGGACAGCCTAATGAAAAACTGTTTTTT. It yields the protein CASQRPGQPNEKLFF.